This TCR beta chain derives from a study of T cells in tuberculosis. The wider study: The T cells targeted glucose monomycolate, a mycobacterial lipid, via CD1B.

This CDR3 has 15 residues. CDR1 and CDR2 (germline): MRHNA, SNTAGT. Trimming at V came to 7 bases and at J to 2 bases, leaving 5 bases not matched to a gene. Measured with immunoSEQ multiplex PCR; TCRdb has only the in-frame clones, and not every one. This table holds more than 30,000 clones, approximately 94% found once. At study entry, adolescents had tuberculin skin tests and IGRA screening. This sequence originates from a donor aged 10 to 29 with latent tuberculosis or without tuberculosis infection. Some clones in this sample may be carry-over from other donors' samples. The chain combines TRBV6-4 with TRBJ2-3; 11 bases align to TRBD2. Material: PBMCs. The CDR3 coding sequence is TGTGCCAGCACCAAGACTAGCGGGGACACAGATACGCAGTATTTT. Encoded protein: CASTKTSGDTDTQYF.